This T cell receptor (beta chain) derives from a study of Graves' ophthalmopathy and Graves' hyperthyroidism. About the study: Peripheral blood (taken before any treatment) was collected at initial diagnosis. Study results and limitations: Blood was where most expanded thyroid clonotypes above 0.001 frequency also turned up.

Sampling less than 13 ml of fresh peripheral blood provided the PBMCs. This CDR3 comprises 14 residues. V gave up 5 bases and J gave up 7 bases; unmatched junction bases: 6. From germline, CDR1 is SGHVS and CDR2 FQNEAQ. This clonotype was counted ten times or more. Its antigen is as yet unknown. Amplification of the TCR beta CDR3 regions used RNA transcripts (as template). Scientists carried out first-round RT-PCR using HTBI primers and then a second-round multiplex PCR. TCRdb reanalysed the multiplex PCR reads using MiXCR and keeps one entry per CDR3 protein. The table has over 650,000 distinct CDR3 sequences, roughly 41% seen once.

The sequence was obtained from an adult man with Graves' ophthalmopathy. The sequenced sample was peripheral blood. The chain combines TRBV7-8 with TRBJ2-7; 12 nucleotides agree with TRBD2. Here the CDR3 DNA reads TGTGCCAGCAGCGCCGGACTAGCGGGAAGGGAGCAGTACTTC. Its translation is CASSAGLAGREQYF.